These 17 T cell receptor beta chains came from one sample sequenced in a study of CXCR3-negative and CXCR3-positive naive CD8 T cells. Their target antigens are unknown. Broader study findings: CXCR3-positive naive cells had TRB CDR3s that were more hydrophobic than CXCR3-negative naive cells had.

The method, 5' RACE with UMI labels, was used to prepare the TRB cDNA libraries. TCRdb reprocessed the 5' RACE reads and reports one entry per CDR3 protein, with no DNA. The sample has tens of thousands of distinct CDR3 sequences, and its top ten clones hold about 0.84%. The sample consisted of naive CXCR3+ CD8+ T cells from blood. As to subset: CD45RO-CCR7+CD27+CD95- naive CD8+ T cells expressing CXCR3 (TNR3+). These receptor sequences come from a human donor in good health. Some clones in this sample may be carry-over from other donors' samples.

The V and J genes are TRBV3-1 and TRBJ2-3. The germline V gene encodes CDR1 LGHDT and CDR2 YNNKEL (reference sequence). The length of the CDR3 is 13 residues. The CDR3 here is CASTQGMVNTQYF.

The rearrangement links TRBV29-1 to TRBJ2-7; TCRdb lists TRBD1, though no DNA is available to test this call. This CDR3 comprises 15 residues. The germline gives CDR1 SQVTM, CDR2 ANQGSEA. CDR3 amino acids: CSVEEDTPLSYEQYF.

V and J are TRBV29-1 and TRBJ2-3. CDR1 is SQVTM, CDR2 ANQGSEA, per germline. This CDR3 contains 11 residues. The CDR3 is CSVEVSYTQYF.

V usage is TRBV20-1 and J usage is TRBJ2-2; the D gene TCRdb calls, TRBD1, cannot be checked with no DNA. This CDR3 contains 16 residues. CDR1 and CDR2 (germline): DFQATT, SNEGSKA (reference sequence). This chain's CDR3 is CSASGTGGNDYGELFF.

V and J are TRBV28 and TRBJ2-1; TCRdb's D call of TRBD1 is untestable without DNA. The germline V gene encodes CDR1 MDHEN and CDR2 SYDVKM. The CDR3 consists of 15 residues. The CDR3 loop is CASSLFAPLYNEQFF. Together with reference TRBV28 and TRBJ2-1, the CDR3 gives the full variable domain: DVKVTQSSRYLVKRTGEKVFLECVQDMDHENMFWYRQDPGLGLRLIYFSYDVKMKEKGDIPEGYSVSREKKERFSLILESASTNQTSMYLCASSLFAPLYNEQFFGPGTRLTVL.

This chain links TRBV28 with TRBJ2-5; TCRdb outputs TRBD1, but without DNA this stays unchecked. The CDR3 is 15 residues long. Germline V gives CDR1 MDHEN, CDR2 SYDVKM. CDR3 sequence reads: CASSETGVVQETQYF. The whole variable domain, remainder taken from reference TRBV28 and TRBJ2-5, is DVKVTQSSRYLVKRTGEKVFLECVQDMDHENMFWYRQDPGLGLRLIYFSYDVKMKEKGDIPEGYSVSREKKERFSLILESASTNQTSMYLCASSETGVVQETQYFGPGTRLLVL.

The J gene is TRBJ2-1, the V gene TRBV6-5; TCRdb picks TRBD1, but there is no DNA to check that call. The CDR3 has 15 residues. Per germline, CDR1 MNHEY and CDR2 SVGAGI. CDR3 protein: CASSNTGDLYNEQFF.

V gene TRBV5-6 combines with J gene TRBJ1-2. Germline loops: CDR1 SGHDT, CDR2 YYEEEE. The CDR3 runs to 15 residues. Here the CDR3 reads CASSLRLRGDYGYTF.

V usage is TRBV7-9 and J usage is TRBJ2-1. The CDR3 spans 12 residues. Looked up from germline, CDR1 is SEHNR and CDR2 is FQNEAQ (reference sequence). The CDR3: CASSDTWYEQFF.

This chain uses TRBV7-8 with TRBJ2-2; the D call from TCRdb, TRBD1, cannot be confirmed without DNA. CDR1 and CDR2 from the germline V gene are SGHVS and FQNEAQ. The CDR3 has 13 amino acids. The CDR3 loop is CASRAGGTGELFF.

The V call is TRBV6-2 or TRBV6-3, the J call TRBJ1-1. The germline CDR1 and CDR2 sequences are MNHEY and SVGEGT. CDR3 size: 13 residues. Here the CDR3 reads CASSYEGWTEAFF.

This chain uses TRBV7-6 with TRBJ2-3; the TCRdb D gene call, TRBD2, has no DNA to confirm it. The CDR3 contains 15 residues. Per germline, CDR1 SGHVS and CDR2 FNYEAQ. The CDR3 here is CASSPGLAEADTQYF.

The chain links TRBV19 to TRBJ2-7; TCRdb indicates TRBD2, and absent DNA this call remains unverified. CDR1 is LNHDA, CDR2 SQIVND, per germline (reference sequence). The length of the CDR3 is 15 residues. CDR3: CASSGGLPSDYEQYF.

The genes are TRBV6-5 and TRBJ2-5; the D gene TCRdb calls, TRBD2, cannot be checked with no DNA. The CDR3 extends over 13 amino acids. Germline CDR1 and CDR2: MNHEY and SVGAGI. Here the CDR3 reads CASSYGGEETQYF.

CDR3 amino acids: CASSARDGQETQYF. This chain links TRBV7-9 with TRBJ2-5; the TCRdb D gene call, TRBD1, has no DNA to confirm it. The CDR3 extends over 14 amino acids. Germline V gene data show CDR1 as SEHNR and CDR2 as FQNEAQ (reference sequence).

This sequence joins TRBV7-6 and TRBJ2-1; TCRdb names TRBD2, which stays unverified in the absence of DNA. Germline lookup yields CDR1 SGHVS and CDR2 FNYEAQ. The CDR3 sequence is 15 residues long. CDR3 sequence reads: CASSLVSGEYNEQFF.

The V gene is TRBV4-1, the J gene TRBJ1-1; the TCRdb D gene call, TRBD1, has no DNA to confirm it. There are 15 residues in the CDR3. Germline V lookup: CDR1 MGHRA, CDR2 YSYEKL. The CDR3 here is CASSQDFRVYAEAFF.